This T cell receptor beta chain was identified in a study of T-cell reconstitution after alpha-beta-depleted transplantation in children. A library of TCRbeta sequences, prepared with unique molecular identifiers, was generated. From the PCR reads, TCRdb called clonotypes with MiXCR, one entry per CDR3 protein. The sample carries under 850,000 distinct CDR3 sequences, about an eighth recorded once. At least ten counts were recorded for this clonotype. Germline V gene sequence: CDR1 SEHNR, CDR2 FQNEAQ (reference sequence). The CDR3 is 16 residues long. Trimming removed 1 base at V and 3 bases at J, with 12 bases between.

The V gene is TRBV7-9, the J gene TRBJ2-2; no firm D call. The clonotype was recovered from a girl aged 2 to 9 with congenital amegakaryocytic thrombocytopenia, due to receive a stem cell transplant. Here the sequenced sample was PBMCs, taken before TCRalphabeta/CD19-depleted stem cell transplant. The CDR3 spells CASSLDRLPDTGELFF. CDR3 nucleotides: TGTGCCAGCAGCTTAGATCGCCTACCAGACACCGGGGAGCTGTTTTTT. The full variable domain, in which reference TRBV7-9 and TRBJ2-2 provide the parts outside the CDR3, is DTGVSQNPRHKITKRGQNVTFRCDPISEHNRLYWYRQTLGQGPEFLTYFQNEAQLEKSRLLSDRFSAERPKGSFSTLEIQRTEQGDSAMYLCASSLDRLPDTGELFFGEGSRLTVL.